Reported below is one TCR beta chain. The data were obtained in a study of T cell clones after liver transplantation. Assay used: immunoSEQ multiplex PCR; TCRdb lists only in-frame clones, some missing. This table holds tens of thousands of clones, about 90% found once. CDR1 and CDR2 from the germline V gene are LGHNT and FRNRAP. V dropped 7 bases and J dropped 0 bases, with 2 bases sitting between them. There are 11 residues in the CDR3. The genes are TRBV12-5 and TRBJ2-3; D is undetermined. The specimen comprised CD8+ T cells from blood, sampled 12 months after liver transplant. The clonotype comes from a human patient who received a liver transplant. Some T cells may be supplied by the graft donor. The CDR3 DNA reads TGTGCTAGTGCCAGCACAGATACGCAGTATTTT. This codes for CASASTDTQYF.